These 10 T cell receptor beta chains share one sample of origin, sequenced in a study of T cell changes during pregnancy in multiple sclerosis. The table came from immunoSEQ multiplex PCR; TCRdb's copy has only in-frame clones and leaves some out. The sample has 65,000 to 75,000 clones, 85% to 95% seen once. The sequencing here drew on CD8+ T cells from peripheral blood mononuclear cells, taken in the third trimester of pregnancy. All receptors come from a female donor in good health, enrolled as a control in a pregnancy study.

V gene TRBV5-4 combines with J gene TRBJ2-7; TRBD2 is a possible D gene (5 bases). The CDR3 covers 15 residues. V was pared by 0 bases and J by 2 bases, with 12 bases between. Germline lookup yields CDR1 SGHNT and CDR2 YYREEE (reference sequence). CDR3 bases: TGTGCCAGCAGCTTGGGACTACCCCAGACCTACGAGCAGTACTTC. It specifies CASSLGLPQTYEQYF.

The chain employs TRBV11-2 and TRBJ2-7; TRBD2 is a possible D gene (6 bases). The CDR3 length is 15 residues. V lost 3 bases and J 0 bases, leaving 12 bases between the germline ends. Germline V lookup: CDR1 SGHAT, CDR2 FQNNGV. The CDR3 is CASSFSGGDSYEQYF. CDR3 in DNA: TGTGCCAGCAGCTTCTCTGGCGGGGACTCCTACGAGCAGTACTTC.

The genes are TRBV14 and TRBJ1-1, with TRBD1 identical over 7 bases. The ends lost 4 bases at V and 0 bases at J; junction bases unmatched: 5. Germline CDR1 and CDR2: SGHDN and FVKESK. The CDR3 length is 15 residues. The CDR3 nucleotides read TGTGCCAGCAGCCCTCGGGACAGCGTGAACACTGAAGCTTTCTTT. It yields the protein CASSPRDSVNTEAFF.

The chain is built from TRBV9 and TRBJ2-1; weak D call: TRBD1 (5 bases). The CDR3 loop spans 17 amino acids. Trimming pared 2 bases from V and 3 bases from J, leaving 18 bases between. Germline assignment: CDR1 SGDLS and CDR2 YYNGEE. CDR3 sequence: CASSVERQGDLYNEQFF. The CDR3, as DNA: TGTGCCAGCAGCGTCGAAAGGCAGGGTGACCTCTACAATGAGCAGTTCTTC.

This rearrangement joins TRBV29-1 to TRBJ2-5, with 9 bases that match TRBD1. V lost 5 bases, J lost 3 bases, and 10 bases stayed unmatched. The CDR3 extends over 15 amino acids. Germline CDR1 and CDR2: SQVTM and ANQGSEA. In DNA form, the CDR3 reads TGCAGCGTTTATGCCGGGACAGGGAGGAAAGAGACCCAGTACTTC. Amino acids: CSVYAGTGRKETQYF.

The V call is TRBV20-1, the J call TRBJ2-1, with a weak D call TRBD1 (6 bases). Trimming removed 5 bases at V and 8 bases at J, with 10 bases between. There are 11 residues in the CDR3. CDR1 is DFQATT, CDR2 SNEGSKA, per germline (reference sequence). The CDR3 DNA reads as TGCAGTGCTCTACAGGGTCATGAGCAGTTCTTC. It translates to CSALQGHEQFF.

This chain links TRBV5-6 with TRBJ1-4, with D unclear. Trimming removed 1 base at V and 4 bases at J, with 11 bases between. The CDR3 is made up of 15 amino acids. Germline V gene sequence: CDR1 SGHDT, CDR2 YYEEEE. The CDR3 sequence is CASSLNRQVNEKLFF. CDR3 DNA: TGTGCCAGCAGCTTGAACCGGCAGGTTAATGAAAAACTGTTTTTT.

V is TRBV15 and J is TRBJ1-1, with D possibly TRBD1 on 5 matching bases. The CDR3 is 13 amino acids. Trimming left V 3 bases short and J 6 bases short, with 11 bases between. Germline lookup yields CDR1 LNHNV and CDR2 YYDKDF (reference sequence). CDR3 coding DNA: TGTGCCACCAGCAGCATTACAGGCGCTGAAGCTTTCTTT. Its translation: CATSSITGAEAFF.

The J gene is TRBJ1-2, the V gene TRBV27; tentatively, D is TRBD1 (6 bases). The CDR3 is made up of 13 amino acids. Germline values: CDR1 MNHEY, CDR2 SMNVEV (reference sequence). Trimming removed 5 bases from V and 8 bases from J, with 15 bases in between. Here the CDR3 reads CASSARGPGGYTF. In nucleotides, the CDR3 is TGTGCCAGCAGTGCCAGGGGTCCGGGAGGCTACACCTTC.

The chain uses TRBV6-5 and TRBJ2-2, with 7 bases that match TRBD2. With V trimmed by 6 bases and J by 0 bases, 4 bases remained unmatched. The CDR3 length is 15 residues. Germline V lookup: CDR1 MNHEY, CDR2 SVGAGI. The CDR3 DNA is TGTGCCAGCAGCCCGGGGGGACCGAACACCGGGGAGCTGTTTTTT. Its translation: CASSPGGPNTGELFF.